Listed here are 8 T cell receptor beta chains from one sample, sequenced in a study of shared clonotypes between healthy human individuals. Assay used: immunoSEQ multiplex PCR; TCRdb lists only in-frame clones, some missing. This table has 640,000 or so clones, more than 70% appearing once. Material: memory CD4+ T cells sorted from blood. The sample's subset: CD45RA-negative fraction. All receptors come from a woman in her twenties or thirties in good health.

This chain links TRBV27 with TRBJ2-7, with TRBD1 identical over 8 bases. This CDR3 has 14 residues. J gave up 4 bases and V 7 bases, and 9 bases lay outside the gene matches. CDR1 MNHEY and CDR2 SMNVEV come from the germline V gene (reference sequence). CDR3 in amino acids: CASKLQGGDYEQYF. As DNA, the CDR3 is TGTGCCAGCAAATTACAGGGGGGTGATTACGAGCAGTACTTC.

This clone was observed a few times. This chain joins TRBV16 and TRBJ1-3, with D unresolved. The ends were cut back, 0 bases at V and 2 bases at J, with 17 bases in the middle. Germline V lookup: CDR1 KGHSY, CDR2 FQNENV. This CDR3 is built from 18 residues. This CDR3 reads CASSQSMSSPSPGNTIYF. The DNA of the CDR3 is TGTGCCAGCAGCCAATCGATGTCCTCCCCGAGCCCTGGAAACACCATATATTTT.

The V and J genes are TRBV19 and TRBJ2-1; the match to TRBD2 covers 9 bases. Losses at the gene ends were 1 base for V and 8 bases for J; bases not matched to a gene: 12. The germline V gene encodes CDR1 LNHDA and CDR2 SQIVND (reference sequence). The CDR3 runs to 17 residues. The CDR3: CASSIGFALAGSHEQFF. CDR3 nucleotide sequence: TGTGCCAGTAGTATAGGGTTCGCCCTAGCGGGATCCCATGAGCAGTTCTTC.

The DNA of the CDR3 is TGTGCCAGTAGTAAAGTAGGGCAGGGGGTAGGAAGCAATCAGCCCCAGCATTTT. Protein sequence: CASSKVGQGVGSNQPQHF. The chain links TRBV19 to TRBJ1-5, with TRBD1 matching 7 bases. The V and J ends lost 4 bases and 1 base, in that order; junction bases with no gene match: 13. CDR3 length equals 18 residues. Germline-derived CDR1 and CDR2 are LNHDA and SQIVND (reference sequence).

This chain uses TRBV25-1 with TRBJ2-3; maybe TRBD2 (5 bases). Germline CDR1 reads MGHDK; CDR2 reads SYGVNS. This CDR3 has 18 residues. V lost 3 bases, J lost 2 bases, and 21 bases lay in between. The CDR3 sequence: CASSDHREAGSPTDTQYF. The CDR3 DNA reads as TGTGCCAGCAGTGACCACCGGGAAGCCGGGTCCCCCACAGATACGCAGTATTTT. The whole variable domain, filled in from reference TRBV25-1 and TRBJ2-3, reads EADIYQTPRYLVIGTGKKITLECSQTMGHDKMYWYQQDPGMELHLIHYSYGVNSTEKGDLSSESTVSRIRTEHFPLTLESARPSHTSQYLCASSDHREAGSPTDTQYFGPGTRLTVL.

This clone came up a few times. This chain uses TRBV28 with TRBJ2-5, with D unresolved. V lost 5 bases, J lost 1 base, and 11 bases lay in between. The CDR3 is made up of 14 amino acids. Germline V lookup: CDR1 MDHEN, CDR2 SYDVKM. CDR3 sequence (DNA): TGTGCCAGCAGTAAGCCAGCCATCCAAGAGACCCAGTACTTC. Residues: CASSKPAIQETQYF.

CDR3 bases: TGTGCCAGCAGCCCGATAGCGGAGTCCTACAATGAGCAGTTCTTC. Its protein is CASSPIAESYNEQFF. The chain carries TRBV9 and TRBJ2-1; a possible D gene is TRBD2 (6 bases). The V gene lost 4 bases and the J gene lost 1 base, with 12 bases spanning the gap. Germline lookup yields CDR1 SGDLS and CDR2 YYNGEE. This CDR3 contains 15 residues. The whole variable domain, remainder taken from reference TRBV9 and TRBJ2-1, is DSGVTQTPKHLITATGQRVTLRCSPRSGDLSVYWYQQSLDQGLQFLIQYYNGEERAKGNILERFSAQQFPDLHSELNLSSLELGDSALYFCASSPIAESYNEQFFGPGTRLTVL.

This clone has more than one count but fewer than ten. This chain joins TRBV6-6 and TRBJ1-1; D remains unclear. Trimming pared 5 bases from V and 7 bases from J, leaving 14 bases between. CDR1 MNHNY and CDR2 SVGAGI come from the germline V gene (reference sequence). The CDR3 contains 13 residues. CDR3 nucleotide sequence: TGTGCCAGCAGTCCACTCCGAACAGTTGAAGCTTTCTTT. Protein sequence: CASSPLRTVEAFF.